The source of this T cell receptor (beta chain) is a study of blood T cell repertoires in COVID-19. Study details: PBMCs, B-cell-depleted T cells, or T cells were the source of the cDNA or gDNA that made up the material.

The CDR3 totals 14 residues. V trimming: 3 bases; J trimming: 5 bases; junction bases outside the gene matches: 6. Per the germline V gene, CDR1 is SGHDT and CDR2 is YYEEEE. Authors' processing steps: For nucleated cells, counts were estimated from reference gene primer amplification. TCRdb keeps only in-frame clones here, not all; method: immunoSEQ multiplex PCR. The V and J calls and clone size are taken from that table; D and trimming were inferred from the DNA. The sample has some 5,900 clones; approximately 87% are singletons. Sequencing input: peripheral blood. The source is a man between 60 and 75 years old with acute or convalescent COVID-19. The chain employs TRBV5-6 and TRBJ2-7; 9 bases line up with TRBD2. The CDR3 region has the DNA TGTGCCAGCAGCTCGGGACTAGCCTCTGACGAGCAGTACTTC. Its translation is CASSSGLASDEQYF.